The subject of this entry is one TCR beta chain. The antigen it recognizes is unknown. Base qualities are missing; no much larger clone stands one base away. CDR1 SNHLY and CDR2 FYNNEI were looked up in the germline V gene. The CDR3 sequence holds 20 residues, the cysteine and phenylalanine included. The sequence is cut down to CDR3 DNA, 60 bases in frame from base 1. Deletion took 6 bases off V and 1 base off J, with a span of 25 bases between the germline ends. This record belongs to a study of shared clonotypes between healthy human individuals (dated by TCRdb to the early 2020s). At the level of the whole study: The cohort comprised a couple of women and a few men aged 18 to 49 years. For each donor, CD4 naive and CD4 memory were each run on three plates, CD8 naive on two plates, and CD8 memory on one plate. To estimate repertoire size and how much clonotype sharing occurs between individuals, the study deeply sequenced the blood TCR repertoires of 5 or 6 healthy adults. To increase sequencing depth and limit assay-specific biases, TCR repertoire library preparation and sequencing were carried out by different laboratories using diverse techniques. Leukapheresis yielded between about 0.85 and 10 billion PBMCs per donor. The research as a whole found: Estimated clonotype richness was generally larger for naive than for memory subsets. Because the study included a small number of donors, the genetic and exposure-history diversity represented was limited. Across several donors, approximately 5% of naive CD4, roughly 3.5% of naive CD8, approximately 2.5% of memory CD4, and under 0.45% of memory CD8 clonotypes were shared. Only blood was sampled, and tissue TCR repertoires likely differ from those in blood. Pairwise subsampling led to the expectation that sequencing depth would affect the degree of clonotype sharing among donors. Even with the large sequencing depth, rarefaction of the sorted-subset datasets indicated that sequencing was incomplete. Compared with non-shared clonotypes, clonotypes shared by all four sorted-subset donors had higher generation probabilities.

TCR CDR3 regions were amplified from genomic DNA by multiplex PCR using the deep immunoSEQ assay. For each cell subset, the extracted genomic DNA was distributed evenly across all wells of several immunoSEQ 96-well plates, and each plate served as one replicate. For sorted subsets, each replicate PCR was loaded with 200 ng genomic DNA, equivalent to approximately 33,000 T cell genomes. Purified libraries were quantified with a Qubit 3.0 fluorometer, sized on a Bioanalyzer 2100, and re-quantified with the KAPA Library Quantification kit. Every immunoSEQ 96-well plate was sequenced on a dedicated single-read 150-cycle Illumina NextSeq 550 flow cell. The study's processing was this. Because the immunoSEQ output included only junctional sequences and no quality scores, the filtering could not be the same as the filtering used for full-length reads. To assign V/J genes and CDR3, sequences were annotated using PyIR, a Python wrapper for IgBLAST v1.9, with IMGT germline references. Reads with weak V/J assignments (E-value above 1e-6), missing CDR3, stop codons, out-of-frame junctions, or ambiguous translated residues were removed. A V3J clonotype was defined by an identical inferred V gene, J gene, and CDR3 amino acid sequence. To compute the percentage overlap between repertoires, the number of shared unique clonotypes was divided by the size of the smaller repertoire. Repertoire richness was assessed with RTK rarefaction, the Chao1 estimator, and Recon v2.1 estimates of unobserved clonotypes. Generation probabilities were computed with OLGA for all TCRbeta clonotypes obtained by the gDNA method from several donors. This is the immuneACCESS table as TCRdb keeps it, with only in-frame sequences that have V and J called. A part of the clones is gone; compared with another copy, unresolved V genes explain less than half, and the rest is unexplained. V and J calls and clone size are those listed in that table; D and trimming were worked out from the DNA. The sample table shows around 2,000,000 clones, and approximately 94% are seen once. The ten largest account for around 1.1% of the sample.

For the CD8 naive samples, CD45RO-negative cells were positively selected for CCR7, yielding a CD45RA+CCR7+ population from which TemRA cells were excluded. Donors were healthy HIV-negative adults with no recently reported acute infections or vaccinations. Every donor was a Caucasian adult residing in Nashville, Tennessee, USA. After blood collection by leukapheresis, PBMCs were isolated using Ficoll-Histopaque density gradient centrifugation and then cryopreserved in the vapor phase of liquid nitrogen. Purity and quantity of every magnetically sorted T cell population were checked by analytical flow cytometry. Genomic DNA was isolated from every sorted fraction and measured by UV absorbance on a Nanodrop 2000c.

This clonotype was sampled from a man in his late teens or twenties in good health. Sequenced sample: naive CD8+ T cells sorted from blood. This specimen's cell subset or site label, interpreted: CD45RA+CCR7+. The chain joins TRBV2 to TRBJ2-6; the D gene lacks a confident call. The nucleotide sequence reads TGTGCCAGCAGGCTGGTAGGCTTGCCCCCTCGGGCGTCTGGGGCCAACGTCCTGACTTTC. Translated, it gives CASRLVGLPPRASGANVLTF.